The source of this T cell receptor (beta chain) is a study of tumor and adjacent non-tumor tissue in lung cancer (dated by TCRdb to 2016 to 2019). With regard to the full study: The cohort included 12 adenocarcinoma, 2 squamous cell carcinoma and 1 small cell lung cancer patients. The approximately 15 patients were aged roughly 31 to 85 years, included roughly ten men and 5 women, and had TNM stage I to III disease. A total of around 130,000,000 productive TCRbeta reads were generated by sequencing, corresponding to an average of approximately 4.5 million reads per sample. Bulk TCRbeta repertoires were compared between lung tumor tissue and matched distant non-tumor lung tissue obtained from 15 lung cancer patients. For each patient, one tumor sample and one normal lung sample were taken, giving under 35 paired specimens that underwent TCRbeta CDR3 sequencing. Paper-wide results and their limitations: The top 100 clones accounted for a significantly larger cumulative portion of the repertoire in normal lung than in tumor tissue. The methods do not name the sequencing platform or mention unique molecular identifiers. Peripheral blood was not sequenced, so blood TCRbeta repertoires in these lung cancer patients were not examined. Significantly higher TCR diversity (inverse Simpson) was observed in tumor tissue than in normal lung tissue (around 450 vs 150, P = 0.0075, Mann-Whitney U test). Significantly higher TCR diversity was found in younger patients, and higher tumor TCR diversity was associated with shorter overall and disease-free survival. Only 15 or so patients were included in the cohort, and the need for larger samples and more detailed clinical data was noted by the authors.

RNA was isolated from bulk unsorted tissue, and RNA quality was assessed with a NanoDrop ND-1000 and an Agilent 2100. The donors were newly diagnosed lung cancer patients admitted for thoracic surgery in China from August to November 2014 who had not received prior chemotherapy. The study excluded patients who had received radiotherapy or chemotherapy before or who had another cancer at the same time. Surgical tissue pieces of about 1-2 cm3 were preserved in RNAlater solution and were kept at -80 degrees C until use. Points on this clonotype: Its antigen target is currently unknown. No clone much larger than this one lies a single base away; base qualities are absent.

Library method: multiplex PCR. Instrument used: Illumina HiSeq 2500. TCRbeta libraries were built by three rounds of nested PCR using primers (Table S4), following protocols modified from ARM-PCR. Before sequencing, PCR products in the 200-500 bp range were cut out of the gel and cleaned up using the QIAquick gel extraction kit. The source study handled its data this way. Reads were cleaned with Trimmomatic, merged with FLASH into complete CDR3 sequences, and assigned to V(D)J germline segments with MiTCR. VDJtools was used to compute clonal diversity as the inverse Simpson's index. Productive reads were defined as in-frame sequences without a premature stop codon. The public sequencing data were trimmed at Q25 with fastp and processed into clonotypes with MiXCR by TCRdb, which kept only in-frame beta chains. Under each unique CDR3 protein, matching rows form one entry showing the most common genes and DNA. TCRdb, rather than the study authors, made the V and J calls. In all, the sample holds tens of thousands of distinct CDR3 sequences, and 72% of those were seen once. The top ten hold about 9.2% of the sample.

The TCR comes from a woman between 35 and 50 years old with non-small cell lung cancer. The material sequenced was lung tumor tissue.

CDR3 loop: CASILGAGNQPQHF. The DNA sequence is TGTGCCAGCATTTTAGGGGCAGGAAATCAGCCCCAGCATTTT. The sequence links TRBV7-8 to TRBJ1-5; the best D guess is TRBD1, with 5 bases matching. Including cysteine and phenylalanine, the CDR3 has 14 amino acids. The read is trimmed to its CDR3 DNA, 42 bases read in frame from base 1. CDR1 and CDR2, per the germline V gene, are SGHVS and FQNEAQ. The junction shows trimming of 7 bases on V and 4 bases on J, plus 14 bases between the germline ends.